The 27 T cell receptor beta chains reported below all come from one sample, sequenced in a study of T-cell reconstitution after alpha-beta-depleted transplantation in children (dated by TCRdb to about 2016). Libraries were built with PCR. Sequencer: Illumina HiSeq 2500. Molecular barcoding was employed in the preparation of TCR libraries, with unique molecular identifiers being used to normalize TCRbeta repertoire quantification. In-frame beta chains were kept once TCRdb had trimmed the public reads at Q25 with fastp and called clones with MiXCR. Duplicate CDR3 protein sequences are folded into a single record with the most common DNA and genes. Counted in this sample were roughly 300,000 distinct CDR3 sequences; more than 9% of them appeared once. Around 20% of the sample is taken by the ten largest. The meaning of the sample's treatment or condition label: allogeneic hematopoietic cell transplantation with graft depleted of TCRalphabeta T cells and CD19 B cells.

This sample comprised peripheral blood, obtained 180 days after TCRalphabeta/CD19-depleted stem cell transplant. These receptors all stem from a male patient between 2 and 9 years old who had a stem cell transplant for chronic granulomatous disease, so the T cells may come from the graft donor.

This rearrangement joins TRBV7-2 to TRBJ2-7; TRBD2 matches at 8 bases. Germline loops: CDR1 SGHTA, CDR2 FQGNSA. The CDR3 has 14 residues. Trimming cost V 1 base and J 2 bases; bases outside gene matches: 1. Here the CDR3 DNA reads TGTGCCAGCAGCTTAGATAGCGGGACCTACGAGCAGTACTTC. It translates to CASSLDSGTYEQYF.

This clonotype occurred many times. CDR3 nucleotides: TGCAGCGTTGAAACCGGGTACCCCTACGAGCAGTACTTC. Residues: CSVETGYPYEQYF. The chain is built from TRBV29-1 and TRBJ2-7; D gene uncertain. The V end lost 2 bases, the J end lost 2 bases, and 10 bases lay between the germline ends. CDR1 is SQVTM and CDR2 is ANQGSEA in the germline V gene. The CDR3 consists of 13 residues.

This clonotype was detected only a few times. V usage is TRBV15 and J usage is TRBJ2-2, with 8 bases that match TRBD1. V dropped 10 bases and J dropped 6; count of bases not matched to a gene: 7. The CDR3 contains 13 residues. Looked up from germline, CDR1 is LNHNV and CDR2 is YYDKDF (reference sequence). CDR3 in amino acids: CAIDRGSAGELFF. The CDR3 DNA sequence: TGTGCCATCGACAGGGGAAGCGCCGGGGAGCTGTTTTTT.

This clonotype was recorded at least ten times. The J gene is TRBJ2-1, the V gene TRBV29-1; 9 bases are a match to TRBD2. Per the germline V gene, CDR1 is SQVTM and CDR2 is ANQGSEA. This CDR3 contains 17 residues. V gave up 4 bases and J gave up 7 bases; unmatched junction bases: 17. The CDR3 DNA reads TGCAGCGTTGGGGGGTCCTTTAGCGGGAGCTACAATAATGAGCAGTTCTTC. Its protein product is CSVGGSFSGSYNNEQFF.

On this clonotype itself: A read error may explain this, as a much larger clone is one base away. The chain uses TRBV3-1 and TRBJ2-6; D is perhaps TRBD1 (6 bases). The germline CDR1 and CDR2 sequences are LGHDT and YNNKEL (reference sequence). The CDR3 has 18 amino acids. CDR3 coding DNA: TGTGCCAGCGGCCAACCCAGGGGAGAAGGCTGGGGGGCCAACGTCCTGACTTTC. Its protein product is CASGQPRGEGWGANVLTF. Combining the CDR3 with reference TRBV3-1 and TRBJ2-6 gives the whole variable domain DTAVSQTPKYLVTQMGNDKSIKCEQNLGHDTMYWYKQDSKKFLKIMFSYNNKELIINETVPNRFSPKSPDKAHLNLHINSLELGDSAVYFCASGQPRGEGWGANVLTFGAGSRLTVL.

This clonotype was detected many times. V usage is TRBV3-1 and J usage is TRBJ2-7; TRBD1 aligns across 7 bases. The germline CDR1 and CDR2 sequences are LGHDT and YNNKEL (reference sequence). This CDR3 has 13 residues. The ends lost 5 bases at V and 4 bases at J; junction bases unmatched: 5. CDR3 nucleotides: TGTGCCAGCAGCTACAGGGGAACTTACGAGCAGTACTTC. Translated, it gives CASSYRGTYEQYF.

This clonotype appeared many times. For the CDR3, the DNA is TGCAGTGCTAGAGAAGGAGGCGCACGCTCCTACAATGAGCAGTTCTTC. Amino acids: CSAREGGARSYNEQFF. The chain carries TRBV20-1 and TRBJ2-1; perhaps TRBD2 as D (5 bases). The CDR3 has 16 residues. Between the trimmed V and J ends, which lost 0 bases and 0 bases, there was a span of 12 bases. Per germline, CDR1 DFQATT and CDR2 SNEGSKA (reference sequence).

This clonotype has a handful of counts. The chain links TRBV18 to TRBJ2-5, with D uncertain. Germline CDR1 reads KGHSH; CDR2 reads LQKENI. Between the trimmed V and J ends, which lost 1 base and 5 bases, there was a span of 17 bases. The CDR3 has 16 amino acids. This CDR3 is CASSPLSAELIETQYF. As DNA, the CDR3 is TGTGCCAGCTCACCACTCTCCGCCGAGTTAATTGAGACCCAGTACTTC.

This clonotype was observed at least ten times. V gene TRBV14 combines with J gene TRBJ2-5; TRBD2 is a possible D gene (6 bases). The germline V and J ends were trimmed by 4 bases and 0 bases, with 12 bases remaining between them. Germline assignment: CDR1 SGHDN and CDR2 FVKESK. This CDR3 is built from 15 residues. CDR3 DNA: TGTGCCAGCAGCCCCGGACTACCTTACCAAGAGACCCAGTACTTC. Translating gives CASSPGLPYQETQYF.

This clonotype was observed many times. This sequence joins TRBV6-1 and TRBJ1-2; the match to TRBD1 covers 7 bases. Trimming cost V 5 bases and J 4 bases; bases outside gene matches: 10. The CDR3 is 15 amino acids. CDR1 MNHNS and CDR2 SASEGT come from the germline V gene. The CDR3 DNA reads as TGTGCCAGCAGTAGGGGGGACAGCGGACTCTATGGCTACACCTTC. Translating it yields CASSRGDSGLYGYTF.

This clonotype was counted ten times or more. The chain carries TRBV5-6 and TRBJ1-1; D is undetermined. Germline lookup yields CDR1 SGHDT and CDR2 YYEEEE. The V gene lost 3 bases and the J gene lost 1 base, with 10 bases spanning the gap. The CDR3 spans 14 residues. The CDR3 spells CASSWTLQNTEAFF. CDR3 nucleotide sequence: TGTGCCAGCAGCTGGACTCTCCAGAACACTGAAGCTTTCTTT.

At least ten counts were recorded for this clonotype. The chain combines TRBV20-1 with TRBJ2-1; D possibly uses TRBD1 or TRBD2 (6 bases each). V was trimmed by 6 bases and J by 4 bases, leaving 16 bases between them. CDR1 and CDR2 (germline): DFQATT, SNEGSKA (reference sequence). The CDR3 runs 14 residues. The CDR3 bases are TGCAGTGCCCCGTGGAGGGGGGCTTACAATGAGCAGTTCTTC. This codes for CSAPWRGAYNEQFF.

This clonotype was counted at least ten times. J is TRBJ2-7 and V is TRBV5-1; D is unclear. Trimming removed 6 bases from V and 5 bases from J, with 15 bases in between. CDR3 length: 13 residues. Germline CDR1 and CDR2: SGHRS and YFSETQ. The CDR3 DNA sequence: TGCGCCAGCAACCGTCCAGGCCGGGACGAGCAGTACTTC. It codes for CASNRPGRDEQYF.

This clonotype was seen many times. The chain combines TRBV4-2 with TRBJ1-5, with unresolved D. V was shortened by 0 bases and J by 5 bases, with 8 bases between the two germline ends. The CDR3 runs to 14 residues. Germline-derived CDR1 and CDR2 are LGHNA and YNFKEQ. The CDR3 loop is CASSQEGRDQPQHF. As DNA, the CDR3 is TGTGCCAGCAGCCAAGAAGGTAGAGATCAGCCCCAGCATTTT.

Many counts were recorded for this clonotype. The rearrangement joins TRBV27 to TRBJ2-7; D gene uncertain. Germline lookup yields CDR1 MNHEY and CDR2 SMNVEV (reference sequence). Trimming removed 5 bases from V and 3 bases from J, with 23 bases in between. The CDR3 loop spans 17 amino acids. Here the CDR3 reads CASSPITISGSVYEQYF. The CDR3 region has the DNA TGTGCCAGCAGTCCTATCACCATATCCGGTTCAGTCTACGAGCAGTACTTC.

About this clonotype itself: A much larger clone lies one base from this, so it may be a read error. The V call is TRBV15, the J call TRBJ2-5; the D gene is possibly TRBD1 (7 bases). The germline V gene has CDR1 LNHNV and CDR2 YYDKDF (reference sequence). Trimming took 6 bases from V and 5 from J, leaving 16 bases between them. The CDR3 is 14 residues long. The CDR3 nucleotides are TGTGCCACCAGACGTCACAGGGGAGGTGAGACCCAGTACTTC. It is translated as CATRRHRGGETQYF.

This clonotype showed up many times. The chain joins TRBV10-3 to TRBJ2-1; 8 bases are shared with TRBD1. CDR1 is ENHRY and CDR2 is SYGVKD in the germline V gene. Unmatched junction bases numbered 7, after V lost 5 bases and J lost 4 bases. The CDR3 spans 15 residues. The CDR3 nucleotides read TGTGCCATCAGTTTGGAGGGACAGGTTTACAATGAGCAGTTCTTC. The encoded protein is CAISLEGQVYNEQFF.

This clonotype was counted many times. This sequence joins TRBV5-1 and TRBJ1-3; D is possibly TRBD1 (5 bases). The V and J ends lost 0 bases and 0 bases respectively, with 10 bases between them. Germline lookup yields CDR1 SGHRS and CDR2 YFSETQ. CDR3 length equals 16 residues. This CDR3 reads CASSLGQLNSGNTIYF. The CDR3, as DNA: TGCGCCAGCAGCTTGGGACAGCTCAACTCTGGAAACACCATATATTTT.

This clonotype has a count of ten or more. In DNA form, the CDR3 reads TGTGCCAGCAGCTTAGATCCCGACGGGGGGGCAATCAAAAACATTCAGTACTTC. Its protein is CASSLDPDGGAIKNIQYF. The genes are TRBV11-2 and TRBJ2-4; TRBD2 matches 8 bases. This CDR3 is 18 amino acids long. Germline trimming cut 0 bases from V and 3 bases from J; bases unmatched to any gene: 10. Germline V gives CDR1 SGHAT, CDR2 FQNNGV.

The rearrangement uses TRBV30 and TRBJ2-1; TRBD2 matches at 9 bases. Losses at the gene ends were 1 base for V and 5 bases for J; bases not matched to a gene: 12. The CDR3 is 17 residues long. CDR1 is GTSNPN and CDR2 is SVGIG in the germline V gene (reference sequence). The chain's CDR3 is CAWSAGNSGRVNNEQFF. The CDR3 nucleotides are TGTGCCTGGAGTGCGGGTAATAGCGGGAGAGTGAACAATGAGCAGTTCTTC.

This clonotype was recorded a few times. The chain is built from TRBV7-2 and TRBJ1-4, with 9 bases lining up with TRBD1. The CDR3 length is 13 residues. CDR1 and CDR2 (germline): SGHTA, FQGNSA. The V gene end was trimmed by 4 bases and the J gene end by 13 bases; junction bases not matched to a gene: 7. This chain's CDR3 is CASSYGQGSTLFF. Here the CDR3 DNA reads TGTGCCAGCAGCTACGGACAGGGGTCAACACTGTTTTTT. The full variable domain, its missing parts supplied by reference TRBV7-2 and TRBJ1-4, is GAGVSQSPSNKVTEKGKDVELRCDPISGHTALYWYRQSLGQGLEFLIYFQGNSAPDKSGLPSDRFSAERTGGSVSTLTIQRTQQEDSAVYLCASSYGQGSTLFFGSGTQLSVL.

Many counts were recorded for this clonotype. The gene calls are TRBV28 and TRBJ2-1; TRBD2 agrees at 11 bases. Germline V gene sequence: CDR1 MDHEN, CDR2 SYDVKM. This CDR3 spans 14 amino acids. J lost 12 bases, V lost 2 bases, and 6 bases had no gene match. The chain's CDR3 is CASSLPRLAGWQFF. CDR3 DNA: TGTGCCAGCAGTTTACCGAGACTAGCGGGATGGCAGTTCTTC.

Many counts were recorded for this clonotype. The V call is TRBV29-1, the J call TRBJ1-1, with D hard to call. The length of the CDR3 is 14 residues. V shed 3 bases and J shed 0 bases, with 11 bases lying between them. Germline V gene lookup returns CDR1 SQVTM and CDR2 ANQGSEA. This chain's CDR3 is CSVERRFMNTEAFF. CDR3 nucleotide sequence: TGCAGCGTTGAGAGACGGTTCATGAACACTGAAGCTTTCTTT.

Many counts were recorded for this clonotype. The V gene is TRBV20-1, the J gene TRBJ2-5, with TRBD2 as a possible D gene (6 bases). V was clipped by 5 bases and J by 2 bases, with 12 bases between them. This CDR3 region has 13 residues. Per germline, CDR1 DFQATT and CDR2 SNEGSKA (reference sequence). CDR3 amino acids: CSAGRLVQETQYF. The CDR3 DNA follows: TGCAGTGCTGGTAGACTAGTTCAAGAGACCCAGTACTTC.

This clonotype is labeled as medium-sized (0.01 to 0.1%). The chain has TRBV20-1 and TRBJ2-1; possibly TRBD2 for D (6 bases). The CDR3 runs to 14 residues. Germline CDR1 DFQATT, CDR2 SNEGSKA (reference sequence). The ends were cut back, 5 bases at V and 9 bases at J, with 20 bases in the middle. Written as DNA, the CDR3 is TGCAGTGCTCAATTAGTGACTAGTTTAACTGAGCAGTTCTTC. Residues: CSAQLVTSLTEQFF.

This clonotype was observed many times. V is TRBV5-1 and J is TRBJ1-4; 8 nucleotides match TRBD1. The V gene's germline CDR1 is SGHRS and CDR2 YFSETQ. CDR3 length equals 14 residues. V lost 2 bases and J lost 4; bases outside the gene matches: 1. The CDR3 coding sequence is TGCGCCAGCAGCTTCGGACAGGGTAATGAAAAACTGTTTTTT. Its translation is CASSFGQGNEKLFF.

Ten or more counts support this clonotype. This chain joins TRBV20-1 and TRBJ2-6, with D maybe TRBD2 (6 bases). V was clipped by 3 bases and J by 4 bases, with 10 bases between them. The CDR3 consists of 14 residues. Germline-derived CDR1 and CDR2 are DFQATT and SNEGSKA (reference sequence). CDR3 sequence: CSASAGTGANVLTF. The DNA of the CDR3 is TGCAGTGCTAGTGCGGGGACCGGGGCCAACGTCCTGACTTTC.